This T cell receptor (beta chain) was observed in a study of T cells in Graves' hyperthyroidism and ophthalmopathy. Whole-study findings and limits: A median about 7 months before onset, the model predicted ophthalmopathy.

As for this clonotype: The antigen is unknown.

Deletions cut 3 bases from V and 2 bases from J, with 14 bases between. The CDR3 runs 15 residues. Germline CDR1 MNHEY, CDR2 SMNVEV (reference sequence). Template material for amplifying TCR beta CDR3 regions consisted of RNA transcripts. TCR CDR3 regions were first amplified by RT-PCR with HTBI primers. TCRdb re-called the multiplex PCR reads through MiXCR, storing one row per CDR3 protein. The sample consists of 500,000 to 750,000 distinct CDR3 sequences, 35% to 55% of them appearing once. Sequenced: peripheral blood or thyroid tissue (not recorded which). The TCR originated in a woman under 30 with Graves' hyperthyroidism. The genes are TRBV27 and TRBJ2-7; the D gene could be TRBD1 or TRBD2 (6 bases each). DNA of the CDR3: TGTGCCAGCAGTTTGTCACCGGGGGCCACCTACGAGCAGTACTTC. This sequence encodes CASSLSPGATYEQYF.